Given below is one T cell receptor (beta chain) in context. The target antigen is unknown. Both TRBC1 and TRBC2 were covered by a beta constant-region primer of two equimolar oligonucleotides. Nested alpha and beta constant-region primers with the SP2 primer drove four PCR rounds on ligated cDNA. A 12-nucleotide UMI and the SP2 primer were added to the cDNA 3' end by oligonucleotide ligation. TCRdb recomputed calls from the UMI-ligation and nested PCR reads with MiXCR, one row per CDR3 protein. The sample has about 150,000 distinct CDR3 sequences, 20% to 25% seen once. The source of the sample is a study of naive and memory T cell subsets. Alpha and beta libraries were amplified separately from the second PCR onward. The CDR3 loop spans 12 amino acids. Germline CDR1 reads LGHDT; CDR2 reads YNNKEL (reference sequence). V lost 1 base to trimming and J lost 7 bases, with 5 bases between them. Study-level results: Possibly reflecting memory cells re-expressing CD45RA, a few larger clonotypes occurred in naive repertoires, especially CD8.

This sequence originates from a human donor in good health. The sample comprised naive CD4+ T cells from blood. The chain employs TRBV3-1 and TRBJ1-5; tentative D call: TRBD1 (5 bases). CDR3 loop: CASSQGQQPQHF. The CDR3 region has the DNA TGTGCCAGCAGCCAAGGACAGCAGCCCCAGCATTTT.